A selection of T cell receptor beta chains follows, all from one sample in a study of breast tumors, draining lymph nodes, adjacent tissues. TCRdb redid the calling of the multiplex PCR reads with MiXCR, one entry per CDR3 protein. In the table there are some 150,000 distinct CDR3 sequences, more than 25% of which are singletons. The specimen was axillary lymph node tissue. These receptors originate from a female donor with breast cancer. Some clones in this sample may be carry-over from other donors' samples. Each CDR3 is given with its conserved first and last residue. The D gene is left open where the match is weak. Clone sizes are given selectively: once, few, many, or a class where the clone is expanded.

>TRBJ2-5|-|many|TRBV12-3/TRBV12-4
TGTGCCAGCAGTTTCAGCGGGCTGCAAGAGACCCAGTACTTC
CASSFSGLQETQYF
>TRBJ2-7|TRBD1|many|TRBV7-8
TGTGCCAGCAGCCATACCGGGACAGGGCAAAGCTCCTACGAGCAGTACTTC
CASSHTGTGQSSYEQYF
>TRBJ2-1|TRBD1|many|TRBV27
TGTGCCAGCAGTTTGACAGGGTTGATGGAGTTCTTC
CASSLTGLMEFF
>TRBJ2-3|-|many|TRBV14
TGTGCCAGCAGCCCGCGTGGCGGCCTCACAGATACGCAGTATTTT
CASSPRGGLTDTQYF
>TRBJ2-7|TRBD1|-|TRBV13
TGTGCCAGCAGCTTATCCCGGACAGGGAACTACGAGCAGTACTTC
CASSLSRTGNYEQYF
>TRBJ2-7|-|many|TRBV10-2
TGCGCCGCACAGAGTTCCTACGAGCAGTACTTC
CAAQSSYEQYF
>TRBJ2-3|TRBD2|many|TRBV5-1
TGCGCCAGCAGCTTTATAGCGGGAGGTCCCGATACGCAGTATTTT
CASSFIAGGPDTQYF
>TRBJ1-4|-|-|TRBV7-8
TGTGCCAGCACCCACGGGGCGGCAGGGCCTAATGAAAAACTGTTTTTT
CASTHGAAGPNEKLFF
>TRBJ1-5|-|few|TRBV13
TGTGCCAGCGACATGGGAGGTAGCAATGAGCCCCAGCATTTT
CASDMGGSNEPQHF
>TRBJ2-1|TRBD1|many|TRBV5-1
TGCGCCAGCTCGGGCACAGGGGGCGATTTCTTC
CASSGTGGDFF
>TRBJ1-2|-|many|TRBV6-5
TGTGCCAGCAGTTCAACACGTAGAGGACCTAACTATGGCTACACCTTC
CASSSTRRGPNYGYTF
>TRBJ2-6|TRBD2|many|TRBV2
TGTGCCAGCAGTGAGCGGGGGGGAGTCTCTGGGGCCAACGTCCTGACTTTC
CASSERGGVSGANVLTF
>TRBJ2-1|-|many|TRBV19
TGTGCCAGTAGTATCCCAAAGGGCGGACCCTACAATGAGCAGTTCTTC
CASSIPKGGPYNEQFF
>TRBJ2-5|TRBD2|many|TRBV20-1
TGCAGTGCTCCAGGGCGGGAGATTATGGAGACCCAGTACTTC
CSAPGREIMETQYF
>TRBJ2-7|-|once|TRBV7-9
TGTGCCAGCAGCCCCCGGGTCGGGACGGGGAGCTCCTACCAGCAGTACTTC
CASSPRVGTGSSYQQYF
>TRBJ1-2|-|-|TRBV6-2/TRBV6-3
TGTGCCAGCAGCCGACCTCGTGGACAGCGTCCATTCTATGGCTACACCTTC
CASSRPRGQRPFYGYTF
>TRBJ2-2|-|many|TRBV15
TGTGCCACCAGCAGAGATGGGGGGGGCATAGGCGGGGAGCTGTTTTTT
CATSRDGGGIGGELFF
>TRBJ1-5|TRBD1|-|TRBV7-9
TGTGCCAGCAGCCCCTCGGACAGGGCAAGCAATCAGCCCCAGCATTTT
CASSPSDRASNQPQHF
>TRBJ2-1|-|many|TRBV6-5
TGTGCCACCCAGGGTAGCGCCTACAATGAGCAGTTCTTC
CATQGSAYNEQFF
>TRBJ2-3|-|many|TRBV9
TGTGCCAGCAGCGGCCCGGACACAGATACGCAGTATTTT
CASSGPDTDTQYF
>TRBJ2-1|TRBD2|many|TRBV11-3
TGTGCCAGCAGCCGTAGCGGGGGGGCCATCAATGAGCAGTTCTTC
CASSRSGGAINEQFF
>TRBJ2-5|TRBD2|many|TRBV30
TGTGCCTGGAATCTAGCGGGAGAAGAGACCCAGTACTTC
CAWNLAGEETQYF
>TRBJ1-2|TRBD1|-|TRBV29-1
TGCAGCGTCGGACAGGGGTATAATGGCTACACCTTC
CSVGQGYNGYTF
>TRBJ1-6|-|-|TRBV7-9
TGTGCCGGCAGCAGACAGGCGCCTAATACACCCCTCCACTTT
CAGSRQAPNTPLHF